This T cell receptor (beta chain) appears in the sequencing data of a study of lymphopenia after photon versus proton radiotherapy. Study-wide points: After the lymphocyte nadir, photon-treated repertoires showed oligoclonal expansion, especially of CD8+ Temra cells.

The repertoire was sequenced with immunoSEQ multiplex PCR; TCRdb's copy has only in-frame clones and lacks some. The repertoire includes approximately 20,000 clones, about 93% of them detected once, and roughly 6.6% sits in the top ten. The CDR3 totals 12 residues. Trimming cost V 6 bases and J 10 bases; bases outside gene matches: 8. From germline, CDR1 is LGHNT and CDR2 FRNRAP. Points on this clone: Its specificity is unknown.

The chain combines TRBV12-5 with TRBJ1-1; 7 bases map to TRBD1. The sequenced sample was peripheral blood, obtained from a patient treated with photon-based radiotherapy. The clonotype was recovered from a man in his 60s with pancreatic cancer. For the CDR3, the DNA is TGTGCTAGTGGCGAGCAGGGGGGAATAGCTTTCTTT. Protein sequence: CASGEQGGIAFF.